Following are 5 T cell receptor beta chains from one sample sequenced in a study of immune cell composition in non-small cell lung cancer. Assay: immunoSEQ multiplex PCR; the TCRdb copy retains only in-frame clones and omits some. Found here are 4,000 to 5,000 clones, about 80% of them singletons; the top ten hold around 17%. Source material: lung tumor tissue. The receptors shown here come from a human donor with non-small cell lung cancer.

This chain joins TRBV28 and TRBJ1-1; 7 bases match TRBD1. Germline V gives CDR1 MDHEN, CDR2 SYDVKM. Trimming removed 4 bases from V and 7 bases from J; junction bases left unmatched: 3. CDR3 length: 12 amino acids. The CDR3: CASSSQGIEAFF. The CDR3, as DNA: TGTGCCAGCAGTTCACAGGGGATTGAAGCTTTCTTT.

This chain uses TRBV7-9 with TRBJ2-3; 9 bases map to TRBD1. This CDR3 has 15 amino acids. CDR1 and CDR2 (germline): SEHNR, FQNEAQ (reference sequence). Trimming cost V 5 bases and J 5 bases; bases outside gene matches: 8. As DNA, the CDR3 is TGTGCCAGCAGCACGAAACAGGGGGCGGTAGATACGCAGTATTTT. This gives the protein CASSTKQGAVDTQYF.

J is TRBJ2-1 and V is TRBV4-3; possibly TRBD2 for D (5 bases). This CDR3 spans 13 amino acids. Germline V gene data show CDR1 as LGHNA and CDR2 as YSLEER. Trimming took 4 bases from V and 4 from J, leaving 8 bases between them. CDR3 protein: CASSPWTYNEQFF. In DNA form, the CDR3 reads TGCGCCAGCAGCCCTTGGACTTACAATGAGCAGTTCTTC.

The genes are TRBV15 and TRBJ2-3; 9 nucleotides line up with TRBD2. CDR3 size: 16 residues. With V trimmed by 0 bases and J by 6 bases, 7 bases remained unmatched. CDR1 and CDR2 from the germline V gene are LNHNV and YYDKDF (reference sequence). The CDR3 protein is CATSRDLTSGMDTQYF. The CDR3 coding sequence is TGTGCCACCAGCAGAGATCTGACTAGCGGTATGGATACGCAGTATTTT.

The CDR3 nucleotides read TGTGCCAGCAGCCGGGACAGGGACTACAATGAGCAGTTCTTC. The encoded protein is CASSRDRDYNEQFF. This chain joins TRBV5-6 and TRBJ2-1, with 9 bases aligning to TRBD1. The CDR3 length is 14 residues. Trimming at V came to 4 bases and at J to 3 bases, leaving 2 bases not matched to a gene. CDR1 and CDR2 (germline): SGHDT, YYEEEE. Variable domain in full (rest from reference TRBV5-6 and TRBJ2-1): DAGVTQSPTHLIKTRGQQVTLRCSPKSGHDTVSWYQQALGQGPQFIFQYYEEEERQRGNFPDRFSGHQFPNYSSELNVNALLLGDSALYLCASSRDRDYNEQFFGPGTRLTVL.